A single sample is the source of the 26 T cell receptor beta chains below, sequenced in a study of T cells in Graves' hyperthyroidism and ophthalmopathy. The source material, RNA transcripts, was used to amplify TCR beta CDR3 regions. Primed by the HTBI set, a first-round RT-PCR was run on the TCR CDR3. TCRdb ran MiXCR on the multiplex PCR reads and lists one entry per CDR3 protein. The sample yields approximately 630,000 distinct CDR3 sequences, around 16% seen once. Specimen: blood. Receptor source: a young woman with Graves' hyperthyroidism.

The chain links TRBV15 to TRBJ2-7; 8 nucleotides line up with TRBD2. Germline CDR1 reads LNHNV; CDR2 reads YYDKDF (reference sequence). The CDR3 loop spans 15 amino acids. Trimming at V came to 6 bases and at J to 0 bases, leaving 7 bases not matched to a gene. As DNA, the CDR3 is TGTGCCACCAGAAACCGGGAGGGGCTCTCCTACGAGCAGTACTTC. Translating gives CATRNREGLSYEQYF.

This CDR3 is CASSPTGPGSPLHF. As DNA, the CDR3 is TGTGCCAGCAGCCCTACAGGGCCCGGCTCACCCCTCCACTTT. The chain is built from TRBV5-6 and TRBJ1-6; possible D gene TRBD1, 6 bases. V gave up 4 bases and J gave up 10 bases, with 15 bases separating them. The germline V gene encodes CDR1 SGHDT and CDR2 YYEEEE. The CDR3 is 14 residues long. Full variable domain (missing parts from reference TRBV5-6 and TRBJ1-6): DAGVTQSPTHLIKTRGQQVTLRCSPKSGHDTVSWYQQALGQGPQFIFQYYEEEERQRGNFPDRFSGHQFPNYSSELNVNALLLGDSALYLCASSPTGPGSPLHFGNGTRLTVT.

This clonotype was found many times. The chain uses TRBV20-1 and TRBJ2-7, with 9 nucleotides matching TRBD1. The trim removed 7 bases at V and 1 base at J, leaving 8 bases unmatched. This CDR3 region has 14 residues. Per the germline V gene, CDR1 is DFQATT and CDR2 is SNEGSKA (reference sequence). The DNA for the CDR3 is TGCAGTGGCTTTACAGGGGGCAAGTCCTACGAGCAGTACTTC. It codes for CSGFTGGKSYEQYF.

V gene TRBV6-1 combines with J gene TRBJ2-1; 9 bases map to TRBD1. This CDR3 comprises 16 residues. V lost 7 bases, J lost 5 bases, and 12 bases stayed unmatched. The germline V gene encodes CDR1 MNHNS and CDR2 SASEGT. The CDR3 loop is CASIPYGTGKNNEQFF. The DNA for the CDR3 is TGTGCCAGCATTCCCTATGGGACAGGGAAAAACAATGAGCAGTTCTTC.

The table lists this clonotype with many counts. The genes are TRBV2 and TRBJ1-4; no firm D call. CDR1 and CDR2 from the germline V gene are SNHLY and FYNNEI. Trimming took 4 bases from V and 3 from J, leaving 9 bases between them. The CDR3 loop spans 14 amino acids. The CDR3 sequence: CASSATGANEKLFF. The CDR3 DNA sequence: TGTGCCAGCAGTGCAACCGGGGCTAATGAAAAACTGTTTTTT.

This clonotype was recorded many times. The V call is TRBV27, the J call TRBJ1-6; possible D gene TRBD1, 5 bases. The germline V gene has CDR1 MNHEY and CDR2 SMNVEV (reference sequence). V was pared by 3 bases and J by 7 bases, with 7 bases between. The CDR3 consists of 13 residues. DNA of the CDR3: TGTGCCAGCAGTTTCGGGGCCAATTCACCCCTCCACTTT. Protein: CASSFGANSPLHF.

The rearrangement joins TRBV20-1 to TRBJ2-4; the D is unclear. Looked up from germline, CDR1 is DFQATT and CDR2 is SNEGSKA (reference sequence). The CDR3 runs 15 residues. V was shortened by 3 bases and J by 0 bases, with 12 bases between the two germline ends. The CDR3, as DNA: TGCAGTGCTAGCCTCCGTCGTTCAGCCAAAAACATTCAGTACTTC. It is translated as CSASLRRSAKNIQYF.

This clonotype has a handful of counts. V gene TRBV7-9 combines with J gene TRBJ2-1; 11 nucleotides align to TRBD2. V trimming: 4 bases; J trimming: 5 bases; junction bases outside the gene matches: 4. The CDR3 loop spans 15 amino acids. Germline loops: CDR1 SEHNR, CDR2 FQNEAQ (reference sequence). The DNA for the CDR3 is TGTGCCAGCAGCTGGGGACTAGCGGCCCACAATGAGCAGTTCTTC. It specifies CASSWGLAAHNEQFF. Supplemented by reference TRBV7-9 and TRBJ2-1, the full variable domain reads DTGVSQNPRHKITKRGQNVTFRCDPISEHNRLYWYRQTLGQGPEFLTYFQNEAQLEKSRLLSDRFSAERPKGSFSTLEIQRTEQGDSAMYLCASSWGLAAHNEQFFGPGTRLTVL.

This clonotype occurred many times. The rearrangement joins TRBV11-2 to TRBJ2-3; tentatively, D is TRBD2 (6 bases). The CDR3 loop spans 15 amino acids. Germline lookup yields CDR1 SGHAT and CDR2 FQNNGV. The V end was cut by 8 bases, the J end by 6 bases, with 21 bases between. This CDR3 reads CASLLGTGPRDTQYF. In DNA form, the CDR3 reads TGTGCCAGCCTCCTTGGGACTGGTCCGAGGGATACGCAGTATTTT.

The chain couples TRBV3-1 to TRBJ2-1, with D possibly called TRBD1 or TRBD2 (6 bases each). The CDR3 contains 17 residues. V shed 0 bases and J shed 1 base, with 13 bases lying between them. Germline V gene lookup returns CDR1 LGHDT and CDR2 YNNKEL (reference sequence). The CDR3 nucleotides read TGTGCCAGCAGCCAAGATCACCCGGGGGCTTCCTACAATGAGCAGTTCTTC. Translated: CASSQDHPGASYNEQFF.

This clonotype was found many times. One end of the junction varies from germline; a read error may be responsible. The chain uses TRBV7-7 and TRBJ2-4; D possibly uses TRBD1 or TRBD2 (6 bases each). Germline V CDR1 and CDR2: SSHAT, FNYEAQ (reference sequence). The CDR3 is 17 residues long. The CDR3 region is CASSLGGFVPAKNIQYF. The CDR3 region has the DNA TGTGCTAGCAGCTTGGGGGGCTTCGTTCCAGCCAAAAACATTCAGTACTTC.

The sample holds many counts of this clonotype. The rearrangement joins TRBV12-3 or TRBV12-4 to TRBJ2-7, with D perhaps matching TRBD1 (5 bases). The V and J ends lost 3 bases and 2 bases respectively, with 17 bases between them. The length of the CDR3 is 16 residues. The CDR3 protein is CASSLVFAADTYEQYF. The CDR3 DNA sequence: TGTGCCAGCAGTTTGGTTTTCGCGGCGGACACCTACGAGCAGTACTTC.

This clonotype was seen ten or more times. The chain joins TRBV5-1 to TRBJ2-2; TRBD2 matches 7 bases. Germline V gene lookup returns CDR1 SGHRS and CDR2 YFSETQ. The CDR3 contains 16 residues. The V segment lost 5 bases and the J segment 1 base; nucleotides outside the gene matches: 8. In DNA, the CDR3 is TGCGCCAGCAGTCCTAGCGGAACCTTGAACACCGGGGAGCTGTTTTTT. Translating gives CASSPSGTLNTGELFF.

The gene calls are TRBV5-1 and TRBJ2-7; D may be TRBD1 (5 bases). The V gene's germline CDR1 is SGHRS and CDR2 YFSETQ. V was clipped by 0 bases and J by 3 bases, with 10 bases between them. This CDR3 comprises 14 residues. The DNA for the CDR3 is TGCGCCAGCAGCTTGGTTCAGGGATTCTACGAGCAGTACTTC. As protein: CASSLVQGFYEQYF.

In its sample, this clonotype was seen many times. The V and J genes are TRBV20-1 and TRBJ2-7, with 12 nucleotides matching TRBD2. This CDR3 contains 16 residues. Germline V gene lookup returns CDR1 DFQATT and CDR2 SNEGSKA (reference sequence). V dropped 0 bases and J dropped 3; count of bases not matched to a gene: 6. The CDR3 DNA is TGCAGTGCTAGAGACGAACTAGCGGGAGGAATCTACGAGCAGTACTTC. Residues: CSARDELAGGIYEQYF.

This clonotype has just a few counts. A much larger clone differs from this one at a single base, so this may be a read error. This rearrangement joins TRBV5-1 to TRBJ1-1, with D possibly being TRBD1 (6 bases). Germline V gene data show CDR1 as SGHRS and CDR2 as YFSETQ. The length of the CDR3 is 15 residues. V was clipped by 0 bases and J by 4 bases, with 13 bases between them. The CDR3 loop reads CASSLAPGASTEAFF. Here the CDR3 DNA reads TGCGCCAGCAGCTTGGCACCAGGGGCGAGCACTGAAGCTTTCTTT. The whole variable domain, filled in from reference TRBV5-1 and TRBJ1-1, reads KAGVTQTPRYLIKTRGQQVTLSCSPISGHRSVSWYQQTPGQGLQFLFEYFSETQRNKGNFPGRFSGRQFSNSRSEMNVSTLELGDSALYLCASSLAPGASTEAFFGQGTRLTVV.

The sample holds a few counts of this clonotype. The chain joins TRBV24-1 to TRBJ2-7; TRBD2 agrees at 7 bases. Germline V lookup: CDR1 KGHDR, CDR2 SFDVKD. The CDR3 extends over 15 amino acids. The junction had 10 bases not matched to a gene; V was cut back by 3 bases and J by 6 bases. CDR3 in DNA: TGTGCCACCAGTGATAGTTTGAGCGGGACCGGCGAGCAGTACTTC. It is translated as CATSDSLSGTGEQYF.

This clonotype was seen many times. The J gene is TRBJ1-2, the V gene TRBV28; 8 nucleotides match TRBD1. Germline V CDR1 and CDR2: MDHEN, SYDVKM. Trimming removed 6 bases from V and 8 bases from J; junction bases left unmatched: 5. CDR3 length equals 12 residues. The DNA for the CDR3 is TGTGCCAGCAGCAAACAGGGGGGCGGCTACACCTTC. Amino acid sequence: CASSKQGGGYTF.

This clonotype was observed many times. The gene calls are TRBV7-9 and TRBJ2-3, with D maybe TRBD2 (6 bases). The CDR3 runs 15 residues. Trimming took 3 bases from V and 1 from J, leaving 11 bases between them. Germline-derived CDR1 and CDR2 are SEHNR and FQNEAQ (reference sequence). CDR3 nucleotide sequence: TGTGCCAGCAGCTTCTCGCGGGATGGCACAGATACGCAGTATTTT. This translates into CASSFSRDGTDTQYF.

This clonotype was picked up a small number of times. The chain uses TRBV19 and TRBJ2-3; D possibly corresponds to TRBD1 (5 bases). Trimming shortened V by 3 bases and J by 3 bases, and 13 bases separated the two germline ends. Germline CDR1 LNHDA, CDR2 SQIVND (reference sequence). CDR3 length: 15 amino acids. The CDR3, as DNA: TGTGCCAGTAGTATGCAGGGTATGGGTACAGATACGCAGTATTTT. It codes for CASSMQGMGTDTQYF.

This clonotype was counted many times. This chain connects TRBV2 to TRBJ1-1; D may be TRBD1 (5 bases). The V and J ends lost 6 bases and 2 bases respectively, with 13 bases between them. This CDR3 comprises 14 residues. Per germline, CDR1 SNHLY and CDR2 FYNNEI. The CDR3 loop is CASSVGRDNTEAFF. The CDR3 coding sequence is TGTGCCAGCAGCGTAGGGAGGGACAACACTGAAGCTTTCTTT.

In this sample, this clonotype turned up many times. This chain links TRBV28 with TRBJ2-6; D gene unclear. Germline V gives CDR1 MDHEN, CDR2 SYDVKM. The CDR3 extends over 15 amino acids. Trimming shortened V by 2 bases and J by 0 bases, and 5 bases separated the two germline ends. CDR3 nucleotides: TGTGCCAGCAGTTTAAGCGTCTCTGGGGCCAACGTCCTGACTTTC. This encodes CASSLSVSGANVLTF.

This clonotype appeared many times. The chain combines TRBV27 with TRBJ2-5; 7 nucleotides agree with TRBD1. The V segment lost 4 bases and the J segment 7 bases; nucleotides outside the gene matches: 6. The CDR3 spans 13 residues. Germline CDR1 is MNHEY and CDR2 is SMNVEV (reference sequence). The CDR3 DNA reads TGTGCCAGCAGTTACTACAGGGGTGCGACCCAGTACTTC. Its protein product is CASSYYRGATQYF.

At least ten counts were recorded for this clonotype. V usage is TRBV12-3 or TRBV12-4 and J usage is TRBJ1-1; 8 bases are shared with TRBD1. The J segment lost 7 bases and the V segment lost 7 bases, leaving 8 bases of the junction unmatched. There are 13 residues in the CDR3. DNA for the CDR3: TGTGCCAGCAACCAGGACAGGGCAGGTGAAGCTTTCTTT. Translation gives CASNQDRAGEAFF.

This clonotype was seen ten or more times. The chain carries TRBV3-1 and TRBJ1-1; 12 nucleotides match TRBD1. The CDR3 spans 16 residues. Germline-derived CDR1 and CDR2 are LGHDT and YNNKEL (reference sequence). V lost 4 bases, J lost 5 bases, and 8 bases stayed unmatched. CDR3 protein: CASSLGTGGRGTEAFF. In DNA form, the CDR3 reads TGTGCCAGCAGCCTTGGGACAGGGGGCCGAGGAACTGAAGCTTTCTTT.

The chain carries TRBV2 and TRBJ2-7; D is unresolved. Trimming left V 6 bases short and J 0 bases short, with 12 bases between. CDR3 length equals 14 residues. CDR1 SNHLY and CDR2 FYNNEI come from the germline V gene. The CDR3 sequence: CASRGLVGSYEQYF. CDR3 nucleotide sequence: TGTGCCAGCAGGGGTCTGGTGGGCTCCTACGAGCAGTACTTC.